The T cell receptor beta chain under discussion was sequenced for a study of control samples from healthy donors and cancer patients (dated by TCRdb to about 2020). The library relied on the immunoSEQ multiplex PCR assay. TCRdb carries this immuneACCESS record with in-frame sequences only. Its versions omit some clonotypes, under half of them owing to an unresolved V gene in the studies checked, with the rest unexplained. This sample holds 110,000 to 150,000 clones; roughly 92% were observed only once. Roughly 10% of the sample rests with the top ten. As concerns this clone: It has no known antigen specificity. Per-base quality was not reported, and no clone a single base away is much larger than it.

This clonotype was sampled from a man between 25 and 39 years old in good health. The sample comprised blood.

This receptor carries the CDR3 CASLAPGYGYTF. The DNA sequence reads TGTGCCAGCCTTGCACCGGGCTATGGCTACACCTTC. The sequence joins TRBV3-1 (or the pseudogene TRBV3-2) to TRBJ1-2; confidence is insufficient to name the D gene. According to the germline V gene (reference sequence), CDR1 reads LGHDT and CDR2 reads YNNKEL. From the cysteine through the phenylalanine, the CDR3 covers 12 amino acids. Only the CDR3 DNA is retained, 36 bases long and in frame from the first base. V loses 8 bases, J loses 4 bases, and the germline ends lie 11 bases apart.